Presented here are 22 T cell receptor beta chains from one specimen sequenced in a study of chemoradiotherapy in HPV16-positive cancers. Profiling relied on immunoSEQ multiplex PCR, and the TCRdb table lists in-frame clones only, not all of them. The sample shows 53,000 or so clones, more than 75% of them seen only once. The material was blood, obtained from a patient who underwent chemoradiotherapy. Receptor source: a human donor with HPV-associated anogenital cancer.

The chain combines TRBV15 with TRBJ1-3, with D unresolved. The V gene lost 1 base and the J gene lost 0 bases, with 13 bases spanning the gap. The CDR3 is made up of 17 amino acids. The germline gives CDR1 LNHNV, CDR2 YYDKDF (reference sequence). The CDR3 here is CATSRVYRRDSGNTIYF. As DNA, the CDR3 is TGTGCCACCAGCAGAGTTTACCGCCGAGACTCTGGAAACACCATATATTTT.

The rearrangement joins TRBV11-1 to TRBJ2-7, with D tentatively TRBD2 (6 bases). Per germline, CDR1 SGHAT and CDR2 FQDESV (reference sequence). The CDR3 covers 12 residues. V lost 1 base and J lost 6, with 7 bases in between. The CDR3 region has the DNA TGTGCCAGCAGCTTAGTGGGGGGCGAGCAGTACTTC. It translates to CASSLVGGEQYF. Combining the CDR3 with reference TRBV11-1 and TRBJ2-7 gives the whole variable domain EAEVAQSPRYKITEKSQAVAFWCDPISGHATLYWYRQILGQGPELLVQFQDESVVDDSQLPKDRFSAERLKGVDSTLKIQPAELGDSAMYLCASSLVGGEQYFGPGTRLTVT.

The chain links TRBV19 to TRBJ2-7, with 7 bases lining up with TRBD1. The germline CDR1 and CDR2 sequences are LNHDA and SQIVND (reference sequence). The length of the CDR3 is 15 residues. Germline trimming cut 6 bases from V and 0 bases from J; bases unmatched to any gene: 8. Here the CDR3 DNA reads TGTGCCAGTAGGAGAGGAGACAGGGTCTCCTACGAGCAGTACTTC. As protein: CASRRGDRVSYEQYF.

The rearrangement joins TRBV7-6 to TRBJ2-3; D remains ambiguous. CDR1 and CDR2 (germline): SGHVS, FNYEAQ. The ends were cut back, 4 bases at V and 4 bases at J, with 6 bases in the middle. The CDR3 totals 12 residues. The CDR3 sequence is CASSSRADTQYF. Written as DNA, the CDR3 is TGTGCCAGCAGCTCTCGGGCAGATACGCAGTATTTT.

V usage is TRBV7-3 and J usage is TRBJ2-3; D is possibly TRBD2 (7 bases). This CDR3 has 12 amino acids. Trimming took 8 bases from V and 6 from J, leaving 12 bases between them. Germline V gene data show CDR1 as SGHTA and CDR2 as FQGTGA. CDR3 region: CASGGGRDTQYF. CDR3 DNA: TGTGCCAGCGGCGGGGGCCGGGATACGCAGTATTTT. The variable domain in full, with the rest retrieved from reference TRBV7-3 and TRBJ2-3, is GAGVSQTPSNKVTEKGKYVELRCDPISGHTALYWYRQSLGQGPEFLIYFQGTGAADDSGLPNDRFFAVRPEGSVSTLKIQRTERGDSAVYLCASGGGRDTQYFGPGTRLTVL.

V is TRBV15 and J is TRBJ2-4; TRBD1 aligns across 9 bases. CDR3 length equals 16 residues. The junction had 8 bases not matched to a gene; V was cut back by 0 bases and J by 8 bases. Germline CDR1 reads LNHNV; CDR2 reads YYDKDF (reference sequence). DNA for the CDR3: TGTGCCACCAGCAGAGATCCGGGACAGGGTGTTGACATTCAGTACTTC. Its protein product is CATSRDPGQGVDIQYF.

This clone has just one count. The V and J genes are TRBV15 and TRBJ2-3, with D possibly being TRBD1 (6 bases). Germline assignment: CDR1 LNHNV and CDR2 YYDKDF (reference sequence). The CDR3 covers 15 residues. Trimming stripped 8 bases from V and 4 bases from J, with 19 bases between. DNA for the CDR3: TGTGCCACCTCCCCTCGGACAGATTGGGCAGATACGCAGTATTTT. Protein: CATSPRTDWADTQYF.

V usage is TRBV18 and J usage is TRBJ2-7; D is possibly TRBD2 (5 bases). The CDR3 contains 13 residues. CDR1 and CDR2 from the germline V gene are KGHSH and LQKENI. Trimming cost V 4 bases and J 3 bases, with 10 bases left between them. The CDR3 bases are TGTGCCAGCTCACGCGGAGGAGGCTACGAGCAGTACTTC. It translates to CASSRGGGYEQYF.

The rearrangement joins TRBV7-9 to TRBJ1-1; D unresolved. This CDR3 is built from 15 residues. Germline CDR1 SEHNR, CDR2 FQNEAQ (reference sequence). Trimming cost V 5 bases and J 3 bases, with 16 bases left between them. CDR3 loop: CASSRAQVEDTEAFF. CDR3 coding DNA: TGTGCCAGCAGCCGGGCGCAGGTCGAGGACACTGAAGCTTTCTTT.

As DNA, the CDR3 is TGTGCCAGCTCAACGCGGACAGGGGACACCGGGGAGCTGTTTTTT. Its protein is CASSTRTGDTGELFF. The gene calls are TRBV18 and TRBJ2-2, with 9 bases matching TRBD1. Germline V gene data show CDR1 as KGHSH and CDR2 as LQKENI. CDR3 length: 15 amino acids. The trim removed 5 bases at V and 3 bases at J, leaving 4 bases unmatched.

The rearrangement links TRBV18 to TRBJ1-2; 9 bases map to TRBD1. The CDR3 contains 16 residues. Germline V CDR1 and CDR2: KGHSH, LQKENI. J gave up 2 bases and V 5 bases, and 9 bases lay outside the gene matches. The CDR3 DNA reads TGTGCCAGCTCAAGTCGTAACAGGGGGCAGAACTATGGCTACACCTTC. It is translated as CASSSRNRGQNYGYTF.

This chain uses TRBV28 with TRBJ2-3, with 13 positions matching TRBD2. The CDR3 runs 15 residues. V lost 6 bases and J lost 6; bases outside the gene matches: 6. Germline V CDR1 and CDR2: MDHEN, SYDVKM. This CDR3 reads CASRRTSGRVDTQYF. CDR3 nucleotide sequence: TGTGCCAGCAGACGGACTAGCGGGAGAGTGGATACGCAGTATTTT.

The chain is built from TRBV6-5 and TRBJ1-5; D gene unclear. The V gene's germline CDR1 is MNHEY and CDR2 SVGAGI. The CDR3 runs to 15 residues. V shed 2 bases and J shed 4 bases, with 12 bases lying between them. The CDR3 loop reads CASSYAPGPNQPQHF. The CDR3 DNA is TGTGCCAGCAGTTACGCCCCCGGGCCTAATCAGCCCCAGCATTTT.

Of note for this clone: At one boundary the junction diverges from the germline segment, which might be a read error. This rearrangement joins TRBV7-7 to TRBJ2-5, with D perhaps TRBD2 (5 bases). This CDR3 is 15 amino acids long. CDR1 is SSHAT and CDR2 is FNYEAQ in the germline V gene (reference sequence). DNA for the CDR3: TGTGCTAGCAGCTTTCAAGCTCTAGCCGGGGAGACCCAGTACTTC. Protein sequence: CASSFQALAGETQYF.

The chain combines TRBV7-2 with TRBJ2-3, with 10 bases lining up with TRBD2. The CDR3 loop spans 15 amino acids. The V gene end was trimmed by 5 bases and the J gene end by 6 bases; junction bases not matched to a gene: 8. The germline V gene encodes CDR1 SGHTA and CDR2 FQGNSA. The CDR3 nucleotides are TGTGCCAGCAGCCGTTCTAGCGGGAGTATGGATACGCAGTATTTT. Translating it yields CASSRSSGSMDTQYF.

The chain joins TRBV7-3 to TRBJ2-3; D may be TRBD1 (5 bases). V was trimmed by 2 bases and J by 6 bases, leaving 12 bases between them. The germline V gene encodes CDR1 SGHTA and CDR2 FQGTGA. This CDR3 has 14 amino acids. The CDR3 region is CASSLAKGSDTQYF. In nucleotides, the CDR3 is TGTGCCAGCAGCTTAGCAAAGGGGTCGGATACGCAGTATTTT.

This clone was counted once. Here the CDR3 reads CASSYEGPQSGYTF. The CDR3 nucleotides are TGTGCCAGCAGTTACGAGGGGCCACAGAGTGGCTACACCTTC. The J gene is TRBJ1-2, the V gene TRBV6-6, with D possibly being TRBD1 (5 bases). This CDR3 region has 14 residues. Trimming shortened V by 2 bases and J by 7 bases, and 14 bases separated the two germline ends. Germline V lookup: CDR1 MNHNY, CDR2 SVGAGI (reference sequence).

This clone was observed a single time. V usage is TRBV11-2 and J usage is TRBJ1-2; the D gene is possibly TRBD1 (6 bases). Germline V CDR1 and CDR2: SGHAT, FQNNGV. This CDR3 is 17 amino acids long. V lost 3 bases and J lost 1, with 18 bases in between. Here the CDR3 DNA reads TGTGCCAGCAGCTTCTTACAGGGCAGGGCCCTTAACTATGGCTACACCTTC. Protein product: CASSFLQGRALNYGYTF.

This chain uses TRBV4-3 with TRBJ2-1; tentative D call: TRBD2 (5 bases). Germline V CDR1 and CDR2: LGHNA, YSLEER. V was pared by 0 bases and J by 0 bases, with 15 bases between. This CDR3 is 18 amino acids long. CDR3 residues: CASSQDLSRGSSYNEQFF. CDR3 sequence (DNA): TGCGCCAGCAGCCAAGATCTTTCCCGGGGAAGCTCCTACAATGAGCAGTTCTTC.

This clone was seen a handful of times. This CDR3 is also generated by other DNA sequences in the sample. The V gene is TRBV5-6, the J gene TRBJ2-7; 7 positions match TRBD1. With 0 bases clipped from V and 2 bases from J, the junction kept 2 bases outside the gene matches. CDR1 is SGHDT, CDR2 YYEEEE, per germline. The CDR3 is made up of 14 amino acids. This chain's CDR3 is CASSLGQGAYEQYF. The CDR3 nucleotides read TGTGCCAGCAGCTTGGGTCAGGGGGCCTACGAGCAGTACTTC.

The V gene is TRBV5-6, the J gene TRBJ2-7, with D possibly matching TRBD2 (6 bases). Per the germline V gene, CDR1 is SGHDT and CDR2 is YYEEEE. Deletions cut 3 bases from V and 1 base from J, with 8 bases between. This CDR3 is built from 13 residues. The CDR3 loop is CASSWDLSYEQYF. DNA for the CDR3: TGTGCCAGCAGCTGGGACTTATCCTACGAGCAGTACTTC.

The J gene is TRBJ1-5, the V gene TRBV6-5, with a possible D match to TRBD1 (6 bases). V lost 4 bases to trimming and J lost 5 bases, with 9 bases between them. This CDR3 has 13 residues. CDR1 is MNHEY, CDR2 SVGAGI, per germline. CDR3 nucleotides: TGTGCCAGCAGTTTTCCAGGGGATCAGCCCCAGCATTTT. As protein: CASSFPGDQPQHF.